These 5 T cell receptor beta chains were sequenced from one sample in a study of OX40 agonist ivuxolimab in advanced cancers. Receptor libraries were prepared by the immunoSEQ multiplex PCR assay. Sourced from immuneACCESS, this table was stored by TCRdb with only in-frame sequences that have V and J called. A share of the clones is absent; for the studies checked, an unresolved V gene accounts for under half, and the remainder has no known explanation. The sample profile shows 66,000 or so clones; about 90% of them were found once. 2% of the sample belongs to the ten largest clones. Sequencing used CD4+ or CD8+ T cells sorted from blood, obtained in a trial of the OX40 agonist ivuxolimab. These receptors were collected from an adult with an advanced solid tumor such as melanoma, head and neck, liver or kidney cancer.

This rearrangement joins TRBV9 to TRBJ2-2; D call uncertain. The germline gives CDR1 SGDLS, CDR2 YYNGEE. The V and J ends lost 4 bases and 2 bases respectively, with 9 bases between them. The CDR3 spans 14 residues. CDR3 sequence reads: CASSPFDNTGELFF. The DNA of the CDR3 is TGTGCCAGCAGCCCCTTTGACAACACCGGGGAGCTGTTTTTT.

The chain carries TRBV5-1 and TRBJ2-1; 11 bases agree with TRBD2. Germline V gene lookup returns CDR1 SGHRS and CDR2 YFSETQ. Unmatched junction bases numbered 7, after V lost 3 bases and J lost 5 bases. This CDR3 is 16 amino acids long. CDR3 sequence reads: CASSSLAGGPNNEQFF. The CDR3 DNA is TGCGCCAGCAGCTCCTTAGCGGGAGGGCCGAACAATGAGCAGTTCTTC.

This clone has just a few counts. In the same sample, other DNA sequences code for this CDR3. The V and J genes are TRBV27 and TRBJ1-3, with TRBD1 as a possible D gene (6 bases). Germline loops: CDR1 MNHEY, CDR2 SMNVEV (reference sequence). V was shortened by 5 bases and J by 0 bases, with 11 bases between the two germline ends. This CDR3 contains 15 residues. The CDR3 sequence: CASSRGGSSGNTIYF. The CDR3 coding sequence is TGTGCCAGCAGTCGGGGGGGCAGCTCTGGAAACACCATATATTTT.

The chain uses TRBV6-6 and TRBJ2-2; the match to TRBD1 covers 9 bases. Losses at the gene ends were 6 bases for V and 8 bases for J; bases not matched to a gene: 13. This CDR3 contains 16 residues. The germline CDR1 and CDR2 sequences are MNHNY and SVGAGI (reference sequence). CDR3 sequence (DNA): TGTGCCAGCAGGGGACGGGGACAGGGAGTATCAGGGGAGCTGTTTTTT. Translating gives CASRGRGQGVSGELFF.

This clone was recorded only once. The chain is built from TRBV7-6 and TRBJ2-5; no definite D call. Trimming cost V 1 base and J 5 bases, with 8 bases left between them. The CDR3 is 13 residues long. Germline CDR1 and CDR2: SGHVS and FNYEAQ. The CDR3 sequence is CASSLEGGETQYF. The CDR3 coding sequence is TGTGCCAGCAGCTTAGAGGGTGGGGAGACCCAGTACTTC.